A single T cell receptor beta chain is shown here with its context. What it recognizes is unknown. The data belong to a study of Ad26.COV2.S vaccination and SARS-CoV-2 variants. Whole-study context: Among those in the COV1001 Ad26.COV2.S trial arm was the donor. Findings of the study overall: Breadth and depth estimates from TCRs may understate total T cell responses.

TCRdb's copy holds only in-frame clones and misses some; the assay was immunoSEQ multiplex PCR. The repertoire has approximately 450,000 clones, about nine tenths of them found once; the top ten carry approximately 12%. The CDR3 spans 14 residues. V was cut by 1 base and J by 3 bases, with 8 bases left in between. In germline, CDR1 is SGHNT, CDR2 YENEEA. Indicated treatment: approximately 18 received Ad26.COV2.S at low or high dose, single or two shots; 5 received placebo; per-sample allocation not given. All samples were drawn on day 63, counting from the first vaccine or placebo injection. The V gene is TRBV11-3, the J gene TRBJ2-3, with D maybe TRBD2 (5 bases). This sequence was found in a person aged 18-60 years who received the Ad26.COV2.S COVID-19 vaccine or a placebo. This material consisted of peripheral blood, taken in a trial of Ad26.COV2.S vaccine versus placebo. This CDR3 is CASSLGGNTDTQYF. CDR3 sequence (DNA): TGTGCCAGCAGCTTAGGAGGGAATACAGATACGCAGTATTTT.